The 25 T cell receptor beta chains in this list originate from one sample, sequenced in a study of shared clonotypes between healthy human individuals. Only in-frame clones appear in the TCRdb table, and some are missing; sequencing was by immunoSEQ multiplex PCR. The sample has some 480,000 clones, 79% seen once. Sequenced sample: PBMCs. These receptors all stem from a woman between 40 and 55 years old in good health. Some clones in this sample may be carry-over from other donors' samples.

The chain carries TRBV5-1 and TRBJ2-5, with 9 bases aligning to TRBD1. The CDR3 is made up of 15 amino acids. With 4 bases clipped from V and 5 bases from J, the junction kept 9 bases outside the gene matches. Germline V lookup: CDR1 SGHRS, CDR2 YFSETQ. The CDR3 loop reads CASSTTGQGGETQYF. The DNA for the CDR3 is TGCGCCAGCAGCACGACGGGACAGGGAGGGGAGACCCAGTACTTC.

J is TRBJ2-3 and V is TRBV30; the D is unclear. The CDR3 contains 14 residues. V gave up 1 base and J gave up 1 base, with 9 bases separating them. Germline V gene data show CDR1 as GTSNPN and CDR2 as SVGIG (reference sequence). CDR3 sequence reads: CAWSGDTRTDTQYF. As DNA, the CDR3 is TGTGCCTGGAGTGGAGATACTCGCACAGATACGCAGTATTTT.

This clone was observed at least ten times. J is TRBJ2-7 and V is TRBV5-1; D remains unclear. The CDR3 sequence is 13 residues long. Per germline, CDR1 SGHRS and CDR2 YFSETQ. Trimming pared 4 bases from V and 3 bases from J, leaving 11 bases between. The CDR3: CASSEDTHYEQYF. The CDR3 region has the DNA TGCGCCAGCAGCGAAGACACCCACTACGAGCAGTACTTC.

The CDR3 protein is CASSFRTGPSYEQYF. The CDR3, as DNA: TGTGCCAGCAGCTTCCGGACAGGGCCTAGCTACGAGCAGTACTTC. The rearrangement joins TRBV7-2 to TRBJ2-7, with 8 bases that match TRBD1. The V gene's germline CDR1 is SGHTA and CDR2 FQGNSA. The CDR3 sequence is 15 residues long. V gave up 3 bases and J gave up 3 bases; unmatched junction bases: 7.

This rearrangement joins TRBV19 to TRBJ1-2, with no clear D. Germline V gene lookup returns CDR1 LNHDA and CDR2 SQIVND (reference sequence). Trimming pared 3 bases from V and 7 bases from J, leaving 15 bases between. The CDR3 is made up of 14 amino acids. In nucleotides, the CDR3 is TGTGCCAGTAGTATCCGGTCCGCGGGCGGTGGCTACACCTTC. Translated, it gives CASSIRSAGGGYTF.

The J gene is TRBJ2-1, the V gene TRBV2; no firm D call. The CDR3 sequence is 15 residues long. From germline, CDR1 is SNHLY and CDR2 FYNNEI. The V and J ends lost 4 bases and 6 bases respectively, with 16 bases between them. CDR3 region: CASSVGLGLGNEQFF. The CDR3 nucleotides read TGTGCCAGCAGTGTCGGTCTGGGTCTCGGCAATGAGCAGTTCTTC.

About this clone: At one end the junction does not follow the germline gene, possibly because of a read error. The rearrangement links TRBV7-7 to TRBJ2-3; D not certain. This CDR3 region has 13 residues. Germline lookup yields CDR1 SSHAT and CDR2 FNYEAQ (reference sequence). CDR3 coding DNA: TGTGCTAGCAGCTCTTCTAGCACAGATACGCAGTATTTT. Its protein product is CASSSSSTDTQYF. The variable domain in full, with the rest retrieved from reference TRBV7-7 and TRBJ2-3, is GAGVSQSPRYKVTKRGQDVTLRCDPISSHATLYWYQQALGQGPEFLTYFNYEAQPDKSGLPSDRFSAERPEGSISTLTIQRTEQRDSAMYRCASSSSSTDTQYFGPGTRLTVL.

There are a few counts of this clone. In DNA form, the CDR3 reads TGTGCCAGCACCCGTGTCGAGCAGTACTTC. This codes for CASTRVEQYF. The chain has TRBV2 and TRBJ2-7, with D uncertain. Germline V gene sequence: CDR1 SNHLY, CDR2 FYNNEI. The CDR3 sequence is 10 residues long. V was pared by 7 bases and J by 6 bases, with 7 bases between.

This chain links TRBV18 with TRBJ2-5; 7 bases are a match to TRBD2. Germline V gene data show CDR1 as KGHSH and CDR2 as LQKENI. J gave up 3 bases and V 3 bases, and 4 bases lay outside the gene matches. There are 14 residues in the CDR3. CDR3 region: CASSPSSGEETQYF. For the CDR3, the DNA is TGTGCCAGCTCACCCTCTAGCGGCGAAGAGACCCAGTACTTC.

The chain joins TRBV19 to TRBJ2-2; maybe TRBD1 (6 bases). In germline, CDR1 is LNHDA, CDR2 SQIVND (reference sequence). The CDR3 runs 15 residues. Between the trimmed V and J ends, which lost 7 bases and 3 bases, there was a span of 15 bases. CDR3 coding DNA: TGTGCCAGTAACCCAGACAGGACTTACACCGGGGAGCTGTTTTTT. Encoded protein: CASNPDRTYTGELFF.

The rearrangement uses TRBV5-4 and TRBJ2-1, with 10 bases fitting TRBD2. This CDR3 comprises 13 residues. Germline CDR1 reads SGHNT; CDR2 reads YYREEE (reference sequence). Unmatched junction bases numbered 5, after V lost 7 bases and J lost 7 bases. The CDR3 loop is CASRLAGVNEQFF. The CDR3 DNA sequence: TGTGCCAGCCGCCTAGCGGGAGTTAATGAGCAGTTCTTC. Full variable domain (missing parts from reference TRBV5-4 and TRBJ2-1): ETGVTQSPTHLIKTRGQQVTLRCSSQSGHNTVSWYQQALGQGPQFIFQYYREEENGRGNFPPRFSGLQFPNYSSELNVNALELDDSALYLCASRLAGVNEQFFGPGTRLTVL.

Points on this clone: This sample includes further DNA sequences coding for the same CDR3. This sequence joins TRBV11-3 and TRBJ2-3; D remains unclear. Trimming shortened V by 4 bases and J by 4 bases, and 6 bases separated the two germline ends. Germline assignment: CDR1 SGHNT and CDR2 YENEEA. The CDR3 consists of 12 residues. CDR3 DNA: TGTGCCAGCAGCTCTAGTGCAGATACGCAGTATTTT. Its protein product is CASSSSADTQYF.

The chain links TRBV30 to TRBJ1-5; no clear D. This CDR3 spans 12 amino acids. CDR1 is GTSNPN, CDR2 SVGIG, per germline (reference sequence). Trimming removed 3 bases from V and 4 bases from J, with 7 bases in between. The CDR3 region is CAWSEGNQPQHF. CDR3 nucleotides: TGTGCCTGGAGCGAGGGTAATCAGCCCCAGCATTTT.

The chain links TRBV7-9 to TRBJ2-1; D not resolved. This CDR3 is 12 amino acids long. The germline V gene has CDR1 SEHNR and CDR2 FQNEAQ (reference sequence). Trimming removed 3 bases from V and 10 bases from J, with 10 bases in between. The CDR3 spells CASSFGFAEQFF. CDR3 coding DNA: TGTGCCAGCAGCTTTGGATTTGCGGAGCAGTTCTTC.

This clone was picked up a small number of times. The sample has other DNA sequences that encode this CDR3 too. The genes are TRBV4-1 and TRBJ1-2; unclear D gene. Germline CDR1 reads MGHRA; CDR2 reads YSYEKL. V was shortened by 0 bases and J by 4 bases, with 9 bases between the two germline ends. This CDR3 is built from 14 residues. The chain's CDR3 is CASSQDRVGYGYTF. CDR3 DNA sequence: TGCGCCAGCAGCCAAGATCGGGTCGGCTATGGCTACACCTTC.

The chain combines TRBV7-8 with TRBJ2-1; D is undetermined. CDR1 and CDR2 (germline): SGHVS, FQNEAQ. The CDR3 spans 14 residues. V gave up 5 bases and J gave up 3 bases, with 11 bases separating them. The CDR3 is CASSPFQDYNEQFF. Written as DNA, the CDR3 is TGTGCCAGCAGCCCCTTCCAGGACTACAATGAGCAGTTCTTC.

This clone is a singleton in its sample. CDR3 DNA sequence: TGTGCCAGCAGTGACCGGAGGTGGCTAGCGGCAAACAAAAACATTCAGTACTTC. Protein: CASSDRRWLAANKNIQYF. The chain combines TRBV6-4 with TRBJ2-4; 7 bases line up with TRBD2. There are 18 residues in the CDR3. Per germline, CDR1 MRHNA and CDR2 SNTAGT. V trimming: 2 bases; J trimming: 3 bases; junction bases outside the gene matches: 13.

This clone was detected only once. The gene calls are TRBV6-1 and TRBJ1-3, with D uncertain. The CDR3 spans 16 residues. CDR1 and CDR2 from the germline V gene are MNHNS and SASEGT. Trimming left V 4 bases short and J 6 bases short, with 19 bases between. CDR3 residues: CASSAGTLADVNTIYF. The CDR3 nucleotides are TGTGCCAGCAGTGCGGGTACATTGGCGGATGTAAACACCATATATTTT.

This rearrangement joins TRBV11-2 to TRBJ2-2; 7 bases line up with TRBD2. Germline lookup yields CDR1 SGHAT and CDR2 FQNNGV. Losses at the gene ends were 5 bases for V and 7 bases for J; bases not matched to a gene: 10. This CDR3 is built from 15 residues. In nucleotides, the CDR3 is TGTGCCAGCAGCCAAACGGCGGGAGCGGGCGGGGAGCTGTTTTTT. Translating gives CASSQTAGAGGELFF.

This sequence joins TRBV5-5 and TRBJ1-3; no reliable D call. V was clipped by 0 bases and J by 0 bases, with 10 bases between them. Germline V lookup: CDR1 SGHKS, CDR2 YYEKEE (reference sequence). This CDR3 has 16 residues. CDR3 amino acids: CASSLGTVGSGNTIYF. CDR3 coding DNA: TGTGCCAGCAGCTTGGGCACGGTGGGCTCTGGAAACACCATATATTTT.

The rearrangement links TRBV6-1 to TRBJ2-7; D call uncertain. The CDR3 is made up of 13 amino acids. Germline V CDR1 and CDR2: MNHNS, SASEGT. V was pared by 0 bases and J by 4 bases, with 7 bases between. The CDR3 DNA reads TGTGCCAGCAGTGAAGCCTACTGGTACGAGCAGTACTTC. This translates into CASSEAYWYEQYF.

This clone has only a few counts. This chain's CDR3 is CASSLTRVNTEAFF. The CDR3 DNA follows: TGTGCCAGTAGTCTGACGAGGGTGAACACTGAAGCTTTCTTT. The genes are TRBV19 and TRBJ1-1; D gene ambiguous. Germline assignment: CDR1 LNHDA and CDR2 SQIVND (reference sequence). This CDR3 spans 14 amino acids. Trimming removed 5 bases from V and 0 bases from J, with 10 bases in between.

The chain couples TRBV6-6 to TRBJ1-2; D unresolved. Germline values: CDR1 MNHNY, CDR2 SVGAGI (reference sequence). This CDR3 region has 16 residues. Trimming left V 0 bases short and J 0 bases short, with 11 bases between. In DNA, the CDR3 is TGTGCCAGCAGTTACTCGACGCAGAGTACTAACTATGGCTACACCTTC. Its translation: CASSYSTQSTNYGYTF.

This rearrangement joins TRBV6-4 to TRBJ2-7; D unclear. Trimming removed 7 bases at V and 0 bases at J, with 25 bases between. CDR3 length: 18 amino acids. Per germline, CDR1 MRHNA and CDR2 SNTAGT. CDR3 residues: CASMLSRKRSFDSYEQYF. In DNA, the CDR3 is TGTGCCAGCATGTTGAGCAGGAAGAGGAGTTTTGACTCCTACGAGCAGTACTTC.

The CDR3 DNA follows: TGTGCCAGCAGCTTAGGTCTAGCGGGAGGAGTTCAAGAGACCCAGTACTTC. Its protein is CASSLGLAGGVQETQYF. This chain uses TRBV11-3 with TRBJ2-5, with TRBD2 identical over 11 bases. After removal of 1 base from V and 2 bases from J, the junction contained 6 bases not matched to a gene. This CDR3 is built from 17 residues. Per germline, CDR1 SGHNT and CDR2 YENEEA.